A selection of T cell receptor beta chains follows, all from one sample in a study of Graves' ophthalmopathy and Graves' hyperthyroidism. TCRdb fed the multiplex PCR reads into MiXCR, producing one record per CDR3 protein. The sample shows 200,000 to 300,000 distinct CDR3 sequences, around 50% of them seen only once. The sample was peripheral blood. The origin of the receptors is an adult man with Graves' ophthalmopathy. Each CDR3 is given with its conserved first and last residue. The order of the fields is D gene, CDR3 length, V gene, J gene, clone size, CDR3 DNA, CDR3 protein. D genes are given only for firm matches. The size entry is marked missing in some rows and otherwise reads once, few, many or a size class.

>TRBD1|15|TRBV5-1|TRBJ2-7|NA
TGCGCCAGCAGCTCGGGACAGGGGTCGGGGTACGAGCAGTACTTC
CASSSGQGSGYEQYF
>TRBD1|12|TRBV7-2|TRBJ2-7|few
TGTGCCAGCATGGACAGGGGTTACGAGCAGTACTTC
CASMDRGYEQYF
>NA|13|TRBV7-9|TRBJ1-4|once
TGTGCCAGCCGTCGGGAAGCTAATGAAAAACTGCTTTTT
CASRREANEKLLF
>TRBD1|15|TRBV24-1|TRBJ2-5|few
TGTGCCACCAGTGATGACAGGGGACTCCAGGAGACCCAGTACTTC
CATSDDRGLQETQYF
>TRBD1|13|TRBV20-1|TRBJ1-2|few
TGCAGTGCTACACGACAGGGGGACTATGGCTACACCTTC
CSATRQGDYGYTF
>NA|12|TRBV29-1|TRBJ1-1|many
TGCAGCGTTGTTCACACAAACACTGAAGCTTTCTTT
CSVVHTNTEAFF
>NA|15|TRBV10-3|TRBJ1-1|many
TGTGCCATCAGTGACCGCTCACAGGGTTACACTGAAGCTTTCTTT
CAISDRSQGYTEAFF
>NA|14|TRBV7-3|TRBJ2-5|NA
TGTGCCAGCAGCTTAGGCAGGGCCCAAGAGACCCAGTACTTC
CASSLGRAQETQYF
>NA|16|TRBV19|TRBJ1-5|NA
TGTGCCAGTAGTATTGTCGGCAGGGGTTCCAATCAGCCCCAGCATTTT
CASSIVGRGSNQPQHF
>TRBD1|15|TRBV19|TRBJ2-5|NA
TGTGCCAGTAGTCAAGTAGGACAGGGTAAAGAGACCCAGTACTTC
CASSQVGQGKETQYF
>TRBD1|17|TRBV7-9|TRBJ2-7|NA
TGTGCCAGCAGCTCACGGCGGACAGGACCATTCCCCTACGAGCAGTACTTC
CASSSRRTGPFPYEQYF
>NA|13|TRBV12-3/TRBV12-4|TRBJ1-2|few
TGTGCCAGCAGCCGTCAGGTTGACTATGGCTACACCTTC
CASSRQVDYGYTF
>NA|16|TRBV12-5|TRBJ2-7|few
TGTGCTAGTGGTTTGGTCCGTGGGACCCAGACCTACGAGCAGTACTTC
CASGLVRGTQTYEQYF
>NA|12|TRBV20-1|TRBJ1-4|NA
TGCAGTGCTACAGGGGTGGGTGAAAAACTGTTTTTT
CSATGVGEKLFF
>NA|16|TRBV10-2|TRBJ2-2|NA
TGCGCCAGCAGTGAGTTCGGGGTAGTGGACACCGGGGAGCTGTTTTTT
CASSEFGVVDTGELFF
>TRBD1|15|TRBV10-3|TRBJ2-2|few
TGTGCCATCAGTGACGGGACAGAAAACACCGGGGAGCTGTTTTTT
CAISDGTENTGELFF
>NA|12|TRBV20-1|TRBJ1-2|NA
TGCAGTGCTCGCGACAGGACCTATGGCTACACCTTC
CSARDRTYGYTF
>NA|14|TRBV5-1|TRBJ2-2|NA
TGCGCCAGCAGCGCGAGACAGGAATACGTGGAGCTGTTTTTT
CASSARQEYVELFF
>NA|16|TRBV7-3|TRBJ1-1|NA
TGTGCCAGCAGCTTAGCCCCACCGACCATGAACACTGAAGCTTTCTTT
CASSLAPPTMNTEAFF
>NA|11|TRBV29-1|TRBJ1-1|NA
TGCAGCTTGGCAGTTGGCACTGAAGCTTTCTTT
CSLAVGTEAFF
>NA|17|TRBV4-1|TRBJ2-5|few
TGCGCCAGCAGCCAAGATAGAACTCAAACGTACCAAGAGACCCAGTACTTC
CASSQDRTQTYQETQYF
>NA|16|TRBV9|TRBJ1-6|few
TGTGCCAGCAGCCCCGGACGGCTCGGAAATAATTCACCCCTCCACTTT
CASSPGRLGNNSPLHF
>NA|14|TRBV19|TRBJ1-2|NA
TGTGCCAGTAGCTGGGCGGGGGAAACTTATGGCTACACCTTC
CASSWAGETYGYTF
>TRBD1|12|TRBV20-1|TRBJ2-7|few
TGCAGTGCTAGACGGGACAGGGACGAGCAGTACTTC
CSARRDRDEQYF
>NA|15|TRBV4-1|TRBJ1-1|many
TGCGCCAGCAGCCAAGGTGACAGGAGAAGCACTGAAGCTTTCTTT
CASSQGDRRSTEAFF
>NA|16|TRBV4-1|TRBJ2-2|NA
TGCGCCAGCAGCCGCGGGGGCCGCGCGAACACCGGGGAGCTGTTTTTT
CASSRGGRANTGELFF
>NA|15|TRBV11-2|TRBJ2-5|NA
TGTGCCAGCAGGCGCCCTGGGGTCCCCGGAGAGACCCAGTACTTC
CASRRPGVPGETQYF
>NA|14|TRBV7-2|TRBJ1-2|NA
TGTGCCAGCAGCTTAGCGTCAGGCAACTATGGCTACACCTTC
CASSLASGNYGYTF
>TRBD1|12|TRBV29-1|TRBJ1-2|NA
TGCAGCGTTTCAGACAGGGGTTATGGCTACACCTTC
CSVSDRGYGYTF
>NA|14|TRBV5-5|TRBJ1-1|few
TGTGCCAGCAGCTTCCGGGACGGGAACACTGAAGCTTTCTTT
CASSFRDGNTEAFF
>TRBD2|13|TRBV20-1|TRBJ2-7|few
TGCAGTGCTGGGCGTAGCGGGATCTACGAGCAGTACTTC
CSAGRSGIYEQYF
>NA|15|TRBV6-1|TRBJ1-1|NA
TGTGCCAGCAGTGAAAGTTTGGGAATGAACACTGAAGCTTTCTTT
CASSESLGMNTEAFF
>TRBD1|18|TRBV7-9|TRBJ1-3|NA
TGTGCCAGCAGCGGGAGGGACAGGGCCTCTCCCTCTGGAAACACCATATATTTT
CASSGRDRASPSGNTIYF